The present TCR beta chain was sequenced within a study of OX40 agonist ivuxolimab in advanced cancers. Overall study context: Patients were treated with intravenous ivuxolimab, dosed at 0.01 to 10 mg/kg and infused every 2 weeks. Partial responses were observed in three patients, of whom one had hepatocellular carcinoma and two had cutaneous melanoma.

About this clone itself: Its antigen remains unknown.

Notes on the study in general: People who partly responded at 0.1-3.0 mg/kg had some of the least clonal expansion seen.

This CDR3 spans 15 amino acids. Germline V gene data show CDR1 as MDHEN and CDR2 as SYDVKM. V was clipped by 5 bases and J by 9 bases; unmatched bases: 12. The method was immunoSEQ multiplex PCR; TCRdb's version includes in-frame clones alone and lacks a portion of them. Counted here are more than 35,000 clones, 80% to 85% occurring once; the ten biggest clones make up about 8.8%. The V and J genes are TRBV28 and TRBJ2-1; 8 nucleotides agree with TRBD2. The sequenced sample was CD4+ or CD8+ T cells sorted from blood, obtained in a trial of the OX40 agonist ivuxolimab. The receptor's source is an adult with an advanced solid tumor such as melanoma, head and neck, liver or kidney cancer. The chain's CDR3 is CASSPGASGSVEQFF. The CDR3 nucleotides read TGTGCCAGCAGTCCAGGGGCCAGCGGGAGTGTTGAGCAGTTCTTC.